This T cell receptor beta chain appears in the sequencing data of a study of T cells in Graves' hyperthyroidism and ophthalmopathy. Note on this clonotype: Its antigen is currently unknown.

The ends lost 5 bases at V and 9 bases at J; junction bases unmatched: 6. Germline lookup yields CDR1 MNHEY and CDR2 SVGEGT. The CDR3 covers 15 residues. Amplified regions were TCR beta CDR3 sequences from RNA transcripts. HTBI primers were used for first-round RT-PCR of the TCR CDR3. TCRdb reprocessed the multiplex PCR reads via MiXCR and lists one record per CDR3 protein. The repertoire holds about 380,000 distinct CDR3 sequences, with around 20% as singletons. Overall study findings and caveats: Ophthalmopathy cases were set apart from stable hyperthyroidism by a 13 V-J model.

The rearrangement links TRBV6-2 or TRBV6-3 to TRBJ2-1; TRBD2 matches at 14 bases. Sequenced material: blood. This TCR was recovered from a man between 18 and 35 years old with Graves' ophthalmopathy. The CDR3, as DNA: TGTGCCAGCAGTCCGACTAGCGGGAGGGCTGGTGAGCAGTTCTTC. As protein: CASSPTSGRAGEQFF.